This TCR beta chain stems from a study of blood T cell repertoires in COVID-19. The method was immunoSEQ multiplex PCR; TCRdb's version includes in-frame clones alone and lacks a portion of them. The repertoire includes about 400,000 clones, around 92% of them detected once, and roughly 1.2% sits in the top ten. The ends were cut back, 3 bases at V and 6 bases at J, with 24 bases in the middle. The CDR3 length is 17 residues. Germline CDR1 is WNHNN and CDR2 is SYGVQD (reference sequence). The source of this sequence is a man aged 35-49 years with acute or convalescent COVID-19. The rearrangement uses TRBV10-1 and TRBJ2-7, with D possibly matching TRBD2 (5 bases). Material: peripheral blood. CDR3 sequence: CASSDPNTPRTLTEQYF. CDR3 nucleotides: TGCGCCAGCAGTGACCCTAACACCCCGAGGACTCTTACCGAGCAGTACTTC.